The present TCR beta chain was sequenced within a study of T cell changes during pregnancy in multiple sclerosis. Trimming took off 4 bases at V and 5 bases at J, with 11 bases between the two ends. The CDR3 consists of 13 residues. Germline assignment: CDR1 SGHRS and CDR2 YFSETQ. Profiled with immunoSEQ multiplex PCR; TCRdb holds only in-frame clones, not every one. Seen here are roughly 60,000 clones, 90% observed once, and the top ten hold about 2.1%. This clonotype was obtained from a female donor in good health, enrolled as a control in a pregnancy study. The V gene is TRBV5-1, the J gene TRBJ2-3, with D unclear. Material: peripheral blood, obtained in the second trimester of pregnancy. This CDR3 reads CASSRLVEDTQYF. CDR3 nucleotide sequence: TGCGCCAGCAGCCGCCTGGTAGAAGATACGCAGTATTTT. The variable domain in full, completed from reference TRBV5-1 and TRBJ2-3, reads KAGVTQTPRYLIKTRGQQVTLSCSPISGHRSVSWYQQTPGQGLQFLFEYFSETQRNKGNFPGRFSGRQFSNSRSEMNVSTLELGDSALYLCASSRLVEDTQYFGPGTRLTVL.